This is a list of T cell receptor beta chains from one sample in a study of post-analysis software for immune sequencing data. One entry per CDR3 protein, called by TCRdb with MiXCR from the PCR reads. The data show hundreds of thousands of distinct CDR3 sequences, approximately 53% seen once. Sequencing input: blood. These receptors all come from a girl between 5 and 17 years old with multiple sclerosis. CDR3s include the opening cysteine and the closing phenylalanine or tryptophan. Fields, in order: CDR3 length, J gene, V gene, D gene, clone size, CDR3 DNA, CDR3 protein. The D gene is left open where the match is weak. Expanded clones are given a class, and other clones once, few, many or no size at all.

CDR3 length: 15
J gene: TRBJ2-5
V gene: TRBV7-3
D gene: .
clone size: .
CDR3 DNA: TGTGCCAGCAGCTTATCCGGGGCGCGCCAAGAGACCCAGTACTTC
CDR3 protein: CASSLSGARQETQYF

CDR3 length: 14
J gene: TRBJ2-1
V gene: TRBV29-1
D gene: TRBD2
clone size: .
CDR3 DNA: TGCAGCTCTAGCGGGGGGCCAACTTACAATGAGCAGTTCTTC
CDR3 protein: CSSSGGPTYNEQFF

CDR3 length: 16
J gene: TRBJ2-2
V gene: TRBV5-1
D gene: .
clone size: .
CDR3 DNA: TGCGCCAGCAGCCAACCTAAGTTGGCTAACACCGGGGAGCTGTTTTTT
CDR3 protein: CASSQPKLANTGELFF

CDR3 length: 16
J gene: TRBJ1-1
V gene: TRBV20-1
D gene: TRBD1
clone size: .
CDR3 DNA: TGCAGTGCTCCCCCGGGACAGTTAAAAGGGAACACTGAAGCTTTCTTT
CDR3 protein: CSAPPGQLKGNTEAFF

CDR3 length: 14
J gene: TRBJ2-7
V gene: TRBV20-1
D gene: .
clone size: once
CDR3 DNA: TGCAGTGCTAGTGAGGACTATAAAGCCTACGAGCAGTACTTC
CDR3 protein: CSASEDYKAYEQYF

CDR3 length: 14
J gene: TRBJ2-5
V gene: TRBV15
D gene: TRBD2
clone size: .
CDR3 DNA: TGTGCCACCAGCAGGCGGGGGAACCGAGAGACCCAGTACTTC
CDR3 protein: CATSRRGNRETQYF

CDR3 length: 17
J gene: TRBJ2-1
V gene: TRBV7-9
D gene: TRBD2
clone size: .
CDR3 DNA: TGTGCCAGCAGCTTAGGTGCTGGACTAGCGGCAAACAATGAGCAGTGCTTC
CDR3 protein: CASSLGAGLAANNEQCF

CDR3 length: 20
J gene: TRBJ2-3
V gene: TRBV20-1
D gene: .
clone size: .
CDR3 DNA: TGCAGTGCCCCCCCCCAAACTTTAGACGGACTGTTTGGGGGCACAGATACGCAGTATTTT
CDR3 protein: CSAPPQTLDGLFGGTDTQYF

CDR3 length: 15
J gene: TRBJ2-5
V gene: TRBV5-1
D gene: .
clone size: .
CDR3 DNA: TGCGCCAGCAGCTTGGATCCAGGTGACCTGGGGGCCCAGTACTTC
CDR3 protein: CASSLDPGDLGAQYF

CDR3 length: 15
J gene: TRBJ2-7
V gene: TRBV6-5
D gene: TRBD1
clone size: .
CDR3 DNA: TGTGCCAGCAGTTTACCCGGGACAGGGACCTACGAGCAGTACTTC
CDR3 protein: CASSLPGTGTYEQYF

CDR3 length: 15
J gene: TRBJ1-5
V gene: TRBV12-3/TRBV12-4
D gene: .
clone size: few
CDR3 DNA: TGTGCCAGCACCTATGAGGCAGCTAGCAATCAGCCCCAGCATTTT
CDR3 protein: CASTYEAASNQPQHF

CDR3 length: 16
J gene: TRBJ2-3
V gene: TRBV5-1
D gene: .
clone size: .
CDR3 DNA: TGCGCCAGCAGCCGTCCCACGGAGGTTTTCACAGATACGCAGTATTTT
CDR3 protein: CASSRPTEVFTDTQYF

CDR3 length: 14
J gene: TRBJ1-2
V gene: TRBV7-9
D gene: .
clone size: .
CDR3 DNA: TGTGCCAGCAGCTCCACCGTAACGGGCTATGACTACACCTTC
CDR3 protein: CASSSTVTGYDYTF

CDR3 length: 15
J gene: TRBJ2-7
V gene: TRBV5-6
D gene: .
clone size: .
CDR3 DNA: TGTGCCAGCAGCTTGGTAGCAGGGGCGAGCTACGAGCAGTACTTC
CDR3 protein: CASSLVAGASYEQYF

CDR3 length: 13
J gene: TRBJ2-3
V gene: TRBV5-1
D gene: .
clone size: once
CDR3 DNA: TGCGCCAGCAGCTTGAGCGCCACAGATACGCAGTATTTT
CDR3 protein: CASSLSATDTQYF

CDR3 length: 14
J gene: TRBJ2-5
V gene: TRBV6-6
D gene: .
clone size: .
CDR3 DNA: TGTGCCAGCAGTTACAGGGGAGTTGGAGAGACCCAGTACTTC
CDR3 protein: CASSYRGVGETQYF

CDR3 length: 16
J gene: TRBJ2-5
V gene: TRBV6-5
D gene: TRBD2
clone size: .
CDR3 DNA: TGTGCCAGCAGTTACCGGCCTAGCGGGAGCCAAGAGACCCAGTACTTC
CDR3 protein: CASSYRPSGSQETQYF

CDR3 length: 16
J gene: TRBJ2-6
V gene: TRBV7-9
D gene: .
clone size: few
CDR3 DNA: TGTGCCAGCAGCTCCCCAGAGAGGGCTGGGGCCAACGTCCTGACTTTC
CDR3 protein: CASSSPERAGANVLTF

CDR3 length: 13
J gene: TRBJ2-7
V gene: TRBV3-1
D gene: TRBD1
clone size: .
CDR3 DNA: TGTGCCACCAAAGCGACAGGGCCCTACGAGCAGTACTTC
CDR3 protein: CATKATGPYEQYF

CDR3 length: 14
J gene: TRBJ2-3
V gene: TRBV6-6
D gene: .
clone size: .
CDR3 DNA: TGTGCCAGCAGTTACCTGGGAGTTACAGATACGCAGTATTTT
CDR3 protein: CASSYLGVTDTQYF

CDR3 length: 13
J gene: TRBJ1-2
V gene: TRBV7-9
D gene: .
clone size: few
CDR3 DNA: TGTGCCAGCAGCGATCGAACTAACTATGGCTACACCTTC
CDR3 protein: CASSDRTNYGYTF

CDR3 length: 15
J gene: TRBJ1-2
V gene: TRBV7-9
D gene: .
clone size: few
CDR3 DNA: TGTGCCAGCAGCTTAGCGGGGGGAGACGCCTATGGCTACACCTTC
CDR3 protein: CASSLAGGDAYGYTF

CDR3 length: 14
J gene: TRBJ2-5
V gene: TRBV7-2
D gene: .
clone size: .
CDR3 DNA: TGTGCCAGCAGCTTAGATCTGTGGCAAGAGACCCAGTACTTC
CDR3 protein: CASSLDLWQETQYF

CDR3 length: 15
J gene: TRBJ2-2
V gene: TRBV5-1
D gene: TRBD1
clone size: .
CDR3 DNA: TGCGCCAGCAGCCCGGGACAGACTGTCGTCGGGGAGCTGTTTTTT
CDR3 protein: CASSPGQTVVGELFF

CDR3 length: 15
J gene: TRBJ2-4
V gene: TRBV7-9
D gene: .
clone size: .
CDR3 DNA: TGTGCCAGCAGCTTTCACGCGGGGGACTCTCAGGGGCAGTACTTC
CDR3 protein: CASSFHAGDSQGQYF

CDR3 length: 13
J gene: TRBJ1-2
V gene: TRBV29-1
D gene: TRBD1
clone size: few
CDR3 DNA: TGCAGCGTTGCCCGGACAGGGGACTATGGCTACACCTTC
CDR3 protein: CSVARTGDYGYTF

CDR3 length: 13
J gene: TRBJ2-3
V gene: TRBV6-6
D gene: TRBD1
clone size: .
CDR3 DNA: TGTGCCAGCAGGGCAGGGGGCTCAGATACGCAGTATTTT
CDR3 protein: CASRAGGSDTQYF

CDR3 length: 15
J gene: TRBJ2-3
V gene: TRBV7-3
D gene: .
clone size: .
CDR3 DNA: TGTGCCAGCAGCGGGTTAGGGGGGGCGACAGATACGCAGTATTTT
CDR3 protein: CASSGLGGATDTQYF

CDR3 length: 14
J gene: TRBJ2-2
V gene: TRBV7-2
D gene: .
clone size: .
CDR3 DNA: TGTGCCAGCAGCTTAGCGGCATCCACCGGGGAGCTGTTTTTT
CDR3 protein: CASSLAASTGELFF

CDR3 length: 11
J gene: TRBJ2-5
V gene: TRBV29-1
D gene: .
clone size: few
CDR3 DNA: TGCAGCGTTGTGGAGGGGGAGACCCAGTACTTC
CDR3 protein: CSVVEGETQYF

CDR3 length: 17
J gene: TRBJ2-1
V gene: TRBV7-6
D gene: .
clone size: .
CDR3 DNA: TGTGCCAGCCGAAAAACAACAGGATTGAGCTCCTACAATGAGCAGTTCTTC
CDR3 protein: CASRKTTGLSSYNEQFF

CDR3 length: 10
J gene: TRBJ1-1
V gene: TRBV29-1
D gene: TRBD1
clone size: .
CDR3 DNA: TGCAGCGCACAGGGGGCTGAAGCTTTCTTT
CDR3 protein: CSAQGAEAFF

CDR3 length: 13
J gene: TRBJ2-3
V gene: TRBV6-1
D gene: .
clone size: few
CDR3 DNA: TGTGCCAGCAGTACCGACTCTCCAGATACGCAGTATTTT
CDR3 protein: CASSTDSPDTQYF

CDR3 length: 16
J gene: TRBJ2-7
V gene: TRBV29-1
D gene: TRBD1
clone size: few
CDR3 DNA: TGCAGCGTTCTACCCCCAAGGACAGGCCTTAGGGATGAGCAGTACTTC
CDR3 protein: CSVLPPRTGLRDEQYF

CDR3 length: 14
J gene: TRBJ2-1
V gene: TRBV2
D gene: TRBD1
clone size: once
CDR3 DNA: TGTGCCAGCAGCCCCCGGGACAGAGACAATGAGCAGTTCTTC
CDR3 protein: CASSPRDRDNEQFF

CDR3 length: 17
J gene: TRBJ2-1
V gene: TRBV15
D gene: TRBD2
clone size: .
CDR3 DNA: TGTGCCACCAGCAGGCCGTGGACTAGCGCACTCTACAATGAGCAGTTCTTC
CDR3 protein: CATSRPWTSALYNEQFF

CDR3 length: 13
J gene: TRBJ2-4
V gene: TRBV29-1
D gene: .
clone size: few
CDR3 DNA: TGCAGCGGCGGGGACGGCCGACTAAACATTCAGTACTTC
CDR3 protein: CSGGDGRLNIQYF

CDR3 length: 12
J gene: TRBJ2-3
V gene: TRBV29-1
D gene: TRBD2
clone size: few
CDR3 DNA: TGCAGCGTACTAGCGGGGGCCGATACGCAGTATTTT
CDR3 protein: CSVLAGADTQYF

CDR3 length: 13
J gene: TRBJ1-1
V gene: TRBV6-2/TRBV6-3
D gene: TRBD1
clone size: .
CDR3 DNA: TGTGCCAGCAGTTATACACAGGGGGCTGAAGCTTTCTTT
CDR3 protein: CASSYTQGAEAFF